Sequencing of this T cell receptor beta chain was carried out in a study of graft-versus-host responses after intestinal transplantation. A note on this clone: What it recognizes is unknown.

The protocol was immunoSEQ multiplex PCR, while the TCRdb copy is restricted to in-frame clones and leaves out a portion. Here the sample spans 39,000 or so clones, over 90% being singletons. The germline V gene encodes CDR1 MDHEN and CDR2 SYDVKM. Trimming stripped 2 bases from V and 4 bases from J, with 12 bases between. This CDR3 has 14 amino acids. Overall study findings and caveats: Some patients had graft-donor T cell macrochimerism. In their allografts, the ratios of graft-versus-host to host-versus-graft T cell clones were high.

This sequence was found in a human donor who was the organ donor for an intestinal transplant. Sample: unstimulated CD8+ T cells sorted from spleen or lymph node cells, taken before transplant. The chain employs TRBV28 and TRBJ2-7, with no clear D. In DNA form, the CDR3 reads TGTGCCAGCAGTTTACTAAGGGTACAATACGAGCAGTACTTC. This sequence encodes CASSLLRVQYEQYF.